The T cell receptor beta chain under discussion was sequenced for a study of regulatory T cells in long-lasting Graves disease. For the study at large: Over 5 years of antithyroid drugs plus positive TSH receptor antibodies defined persistent Graves' disease. The study, taken as a whole, reports: When disease was persistent, TRBV28, TRBJ1-2 and TRBJ2-5 were the favored segments.

With regard to this clonotype: As yet, its antigen is unknown.

V was shortened by 3 bases and J by 7 bases, with 6 bases between the two germline ends. The CDR3 consists of 10 residues. CDR1 and CDR2 from the germline V gene are DFQATT and SNEGSKA (reference sequence). With iRepertoire HTBI primers and Arm-PCR of CDR3 regions, TCR beta libraries were built. Via MiXCR, TCRdb re-called the multiplex PCR reads, giving one row per CDR3 protein. The table includes around 400,000 distinct CDR3 sequences, around a fifth detected once. This sample's time point: persistent/refractory GD, antithyroid drugs over 5 years with positive TRAb. After RNA was extracted from PBMCs, the TCR library was made from it.

The gene calls are TRBV20-1 and TRBJ1-1; D gene ambiguous. The sample here was peripheral blood mononuclear cells (PBMCs), taken when the disease was refractory, from a patient treated with antithyroid drugs. This sequence was found in a female donor with Graves disease. The CDR3 is CSARLLEAFF. In DNA, the CDR3 is TGCAGTGCTAGGCTCCTTGAAGCTTTCTTT.